The clone carrying this T cell receptor (beta chain) has more than one count but fewer than ten. Its matching antigen is unknown. Reverse transcribing all isolated RNA meant expressed TCRB transcripts were sequenced. Some 4 million reads on average were seen across naive, central memory and regulatory T cell samples. Some clones are missing from TCRdb's copy, which holds only in-frame ones; the method was immunoSEQ multiplex PCR. In the table there are approximately 730,000 clones, 13% of which are singletons. Using CD45RO/CCR7/CD25/CD127/CD95/CD27, CD4+ naive, central memory, regulatory and stem cell-like memory cells were sorted. Sort purity for all populations was recorded as exceeding 98%. The sample belongs to a study of beta chain features in type 1 diabetes. Regarding the study as a whole: Whatever favoring of shorter templates PCR might show would apply equally to patients and controls. All four CD4+ subsets of Type 1 diabetes patients contained TCRB CDR3s that were moderately but significantly shorter.

The CDR3 sequence is 17 residues long. Losses at the gene ends were 4 bases for V and 2 bases for J; bases not matched to a gene: 9. From germline, CDR1 is MGHRA and CDR2 YSYEKL. Sequencing was performed on naive CD4+ T cells from blood. V and J are TRBV4-1 and TRBJ2-3, with 10 bases that match TRBD1. The sequence was collected from a man between 18 and 29 years old with type 1 diabetes. The CDR3 here is CASSLAGTGDFTDTQYF. The CDR3, as DNA: TGCGCCAGCAGCCTAGCCGGGACAGGGGATTTCACAGATACGCAGTATTTT.